A single TCR beta chain is shown here with its context. These data belong to a study of post-analysis software for immune sequencing data. Unique-molecular-identifier-tagged TCR beta cDNA libraries were used. TCRdb processed the PCR reads anew with MiXCR; each CDR3 protein has one entry. This sample carries about 430,000 distinct CDR3 sequences, approximately 38% of them seen once, and the ten largest clones take around 8%. The sample was blood. This TCR was recovered from a girl aged 2 to 9 with multiple sclerosis.

The CDR3 loop reads CASSESWTGGIDGQFF. The CDR3 DNA is TGTGCCAGCAGCGAAAGCTGGACAGGAGGAATAGATGGGCAGTTCTTC. This chain connects TRBV7-9 to TRBJ2-1, with 7 positions matching TRBD1. Germline values: CDR1 SEHNR, CDR2 FQNEAQ (reference sequence). V dropped 5 bases and J dropped 12; count of bases not matched to a gene: 19. This CDR3 has 16 amino acids.